This T cell receptor beta chain was sequenced during a study of siplizumab effects on memory and regulatory T cells. The CDR3 runs 16 residues. Germline V gene data show CDR1 as SGHAT and CDR2 as FQNNGV. J was trimmed by 0 bases and V by 0 bases; bases with no gene match: 5. Roughly 95,000 TCR templates per sample were assayed. The table came from immunoSEQ multiplex PCR; TCRdb's copy has only in-frame clones and leaves some out. The repertoire consists of about 98,000 clones, with 90% to 95% occurring once and the leading ten covering 0.9% to 1.3%. This clonotype was obtained from a human donor in good health. The chain combines TRBV11-2 with TRBJ2-7; 7 bases match TRBD1. The sequenced material came from CD4+ T cells sorted from blood. DNA of the CDR3: TGTGCCAGCAGCTTAGAGGACAGGAGGAGCTCCTACGAGCAGTACTTC. This codes for CASSLEDRRSSYEQYF. Looking up the rest from reference TRBV11-2 and TRBJ2-7 gives the full variable domain: EAGVAQSPRYKIIEKRQSVAFWCNPISGHATLYWYQQILGQGPKLLIQFQNNGVVDDSQLPKDRFSAERLKGVDSTLKIQPAKLEDSAVYLCASSLEDRRSSYEQYFGPGTRLTVT.